This T cell receptor (beta chain) was captured in a study of technical replicates of blood from a handful of donors. Produced via immunoSEQ multiplex PCR; TCRdb's table is partial and in-frame only. The data hold 84,000 or so clones, with approximately 94% observed a single time. This clone occurred a few times. The V gene lost 6 bases and the J gene lost 6 bases, with 18 bases spanning the gap. In germline, CDR1 is SGHTA, CDR2 FQGNSA. The CDR3 is made up of 15 amino acids. The source material was T cells isolated from PBMCs. The receptor was derived from a human donor in good health. The gene calls are TRBV7-2 and TRBJ2-1, with a weak D call TRBD2 (6 bases). CDR3 sequence (DNA): TGTGCCAGCAGACCGAAAAAACTAGCCTCCAATGAGCAGTTCTTC. This translates into CASRPKKLASNEQFF. Based on the CDR3 plus reference TRBV7-2 and TRBJ2-1, the full variable domain is GAGVSQSPSNKVTEKGKDVELRCDPISGHTALYWYRQSLGQGLEFLIYFQGNSAPDKSGLPSDRFSAERTGGSVSTLTIQRTQQEDSAVYLCASRPKKLASNEQFFGPGTRLTVL.